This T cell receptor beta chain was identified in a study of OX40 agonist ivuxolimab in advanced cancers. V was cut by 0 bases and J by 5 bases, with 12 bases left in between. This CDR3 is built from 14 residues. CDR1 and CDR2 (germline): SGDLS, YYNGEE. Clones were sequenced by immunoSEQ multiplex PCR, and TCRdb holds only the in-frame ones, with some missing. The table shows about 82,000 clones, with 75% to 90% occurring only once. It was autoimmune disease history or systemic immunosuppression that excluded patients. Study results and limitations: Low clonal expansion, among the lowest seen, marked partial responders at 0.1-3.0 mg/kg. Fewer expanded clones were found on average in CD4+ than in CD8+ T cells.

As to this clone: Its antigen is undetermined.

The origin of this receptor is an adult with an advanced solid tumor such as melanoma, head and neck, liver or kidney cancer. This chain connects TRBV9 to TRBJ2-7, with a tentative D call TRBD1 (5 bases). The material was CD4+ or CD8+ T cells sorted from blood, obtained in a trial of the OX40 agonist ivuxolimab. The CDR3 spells CASSVEWGRDEQYF. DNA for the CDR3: TGTGCCAGCAGCGTAGAATGGGGCCGCGACGAGCAGTACTTC.